This T cell receptor (beta chain) was documented in a study of blood T cell repertoires in COVID-19. Study-wide context: COVID-19 samples from acute and convalescent phases originated in the United States, Italy and Spain. PBMCs, B-cell-depleted T cells, or T cells provided the cDNA or gDNA that made up the material.

Per the original data handling: It was from reference gene primer amplification that nucleated cell counts were estimated. Sequencing used immunoSEQ multiplex PCR; TCRdb keeps in-frame clones, though not all of them. D and trimming come from the DNA, and the V and J calls and clone size come from that table. The sample shows 100,000 to 150,000 clones, under 85% of them seen only once. This CDR3 contains 11 residues. Unmatched junction bases numbered 6, after V lost 10 bases and J lost 6 bases. The specimen sequenced was peripheral blood. The source is a middle-aged man with active or convalescent COVID-19. The V gene is TRBV23-1, the J gene TRBJ2-7, with 7 bases fitting TRBD1. TRBV23-1 qualifies as an ORF whose function is uncertain. The CDR3 DNA reads as TGCGCCACTTCGACAGGGACCGAGCAGTACTTC. Its protein is CATSTGTEQYF.